This T cell receptor (beta chain) comes out of a study of T cells after yellow fever vaccination (dated by TCRdb to 2018 to 2020). Regarding the study in general: The SMART-Seq v4 Ultra Low Input RNA kit was used to prepare libraries from fractions with low cell numbers. Bulk TCR alpha and beta repertoires were sequenced longitudinally to track T-cell clones before and after primary and booster YFV17D yellow fever vaccination. Two healthy male donors made up the cohort, one aged 18 to 30 years and the other aged 30 to 39 years. Blood was drawn at multiple timepoints before and after primary and secondary immunization, with bulk PBMC replicates and cell subsets isolated. What the research found in general, with its limitations: The secondary T-cell response was found to be weaker but faster than the primary response, with a peak reached on day 5 rather than on day 15. After the booster, most of the clones that had expanded following primary vaccination were detected again (96% of CD4 and 80% to 90% of CD8), which suggests that memory was broadly maintained. Computational filtering was required because FACS-sorted repertoires could contain abundant contaminating clonotypes from the bulk population. A small fraction of clonotypes appeared in both the CD4 and CD8 compartments, likely as a result of convergent recombination. Because the study included only two donors, the extent to which the findings can be generalized is limited.

The sample's treatment or condition label is to be understood as: live attenuated yellow fever vaccine strain. At each blood-draw timepoint, two biological replicates of bulk PBMCs were collected. PBMCs were isolated from peripheral blood using a standard Ficoll-Paque protocol. TriZol was used to extract RNA from bulk PBMCs, from CD4 and CD8 fractions, and from dextramer-positive and dextramer-negative fractions. The listed sequencing device is Illumina NovaSeq 6000. Synthesis of TCR cDNA relied on 5'RACE template switching, a step that introduced a universal primer site along with unique molecular identifiers. Priming of cDNA synthesis was performed from both the TCR alpha and TCR beta constant segments. Library amplification used two PCR steps, and the second PCR step added sample barcodes and sequencing adapters. Sequencing of libraries was performed on Illumina HiSeq 2500 (2x100 bp) or NovaSeq (2x150 bp). Processing in the source paper ran as follows. MIGEC handled demultiplexing of reads and collapsing into UMI consensus sequences, while MiXCR performed V(D)J alignment. Using edgeR on replicate PBMC samples, clonotypes were called vaccine-responding if FDR was below 0.01 and the log2 fold change was above 5 up to day 15. CD4 or CD8 identity was assigned to each bulk clonotype according to whether the clonotype was present at higher abundance in the sequenced CD4 repertoire or the sequenced CD8 repertoire. The public reads were reanalyzed by TCRdb: fastp trimming at Q25, MiXCR alignment, in-frame beta chains only. Each entry is one CDR3 protein sequence, shown with its most common DNA and genes. These V and J calls derive from TCRdb rather than the authors' analysis. The sample table holds some 390,000 distinct CDR3 sequences, of which around 19% were seen once. The ten largest account for roughly a sixth of the sample.

The V end loses 1 base and the J end loses 7 bases, and a stretch of 8 bases separates them. From a lookup of the germline V gene, CDR1 and CDR2 are SQVTM and ANQGSEA. Including cysteine and phenylalanine, the CDR3 has 12 amino acids. The retained sequence is limited to the CDR3, 36 bases, with the frame set at the first base. On this clonotype: The antigen it binds to is not known. Base quality data are lacking; no much larger clone is found one base away.

This receptor was taken from a man aged 18 to 35 who received the YFV17D yellow fever vaccine. The chain uses TRBV29-1 and TRBJ2-1; the D gene is not confidently resolved. Specimen: PBMCs, collected before the yellow fever booster vaccination. The DNA reads TGCAGCGTTGAAGGATCGAGAAATGAGCAGTTCTTC. It is translated as CSVEGSRNEQFF.